This entry concerns a single T cell receptor beta chain. Sequencing relied on a cDNA template that was reverse transcribed from extracted RNA. Profiled with immunoSEQ multiplex PCR; TCRdb holds only in-frame clones, not every one. Of roughly 150,000 clones in the sample, roughly 62% are singletons; the top ten hold around 6%. Sorting of CD4+ and CD8+ T cells was performed on PBMCs. The entry originates in a study of CD8+ T cells in alopecia areata. The trim removed 0 bases at V and 9 bases at J, leaving 10 bases unmatched. This CDR3 region has 16 residues. Germline lookup yields CDR1 SQVTM and CDR2 ANQGSEA.

This chain joins TRBV29-1 and TRBJ2-1; TRBD2 matches 11 bases. The clonotype originates from a human donor with alopecia areata. Sample: CD4+ T cells sorted from blood, taken at week 0. The CDR3 DNA sequence: TGCAGCGTTGAAGAGGCGAAGGGACTAGCGGAGGCTGAGCAGTTCTTC. Protein: CSVEEAKGLAEAEQFF.